This T cell receptor beta chain is drawn from a study of T cell changes during pregnancy in multiple sclerosis. Method: immunoSEQ multiplex PCR; TCRdb's copy keeps in-frame clones and lacks some. The sample holds 55,000 to 65,000 clones; approximately 94% are singletons and the top ten take around 3.2%. Germline values: CDR1 GTSNPN, CDR2 SVGIG (reference sequence). The CDR3 has 13 amino acids. Between the trimmed V and J ends, which lost 5 bases and 10 bases, there was a span of 21 bases. This receptor was taken from a female donor with multiple sclerosis, enrolled in a pregnancy study. The chain couples TRBV30 to TRBJ2-7; possibly TRBD2 for D (5 bases). The starting material was CD8+ T cells from peripheral blood mononuclear cells, obtained in the third trimester of pregnancy. The CDR3 nucleotides read TGTGCCTGGGGCGGGTGGGCGAGCGTTAACCAGTACTTC. Its protein is CAWGGWASVNQYF.